This T cell receptor (beta chain) was obtained from a study of cytomegalovirus exposure and HLA in healthy donors. Study observations and caveats: A subsequent analysis found that TCR clusters from the first cohort also tended to co-occur in the 90 to 150 validation repertoires, with 90% to 95% of cluster scores above 0. Rare TCR sequences predominated, though certain public TCRs were found in many donors.

J was trimmed by 4 bases and V by 2 bases; bases with no gene match: 8. Germline CDR1 is MNHEY and CDR2 is SVGAGI. There are 16 residues in the CDR3. For this clone: Its specificity is unknown.

Profiled with immunoSEQ multiplex PCR; TCRdb holds only in-frame clones, not every one. The table includes 110,000 to 150,000 clones, roughly nine tenths detected once. The V and J genes are TRBV6-5 and TRBJ1-1; 9 nucleotides match TRBD1. This TCR derives from a young man in good health and CMV-seronegative. Sequencing was done on a sample of PBMCs. The CDR3 nucleotides are TGTGCCAGCAGTTACGGGGAACAGGGGGCAGTCACTGAAGCTTTCTTT. It translates to CASSYGEQGAVTEAFF.